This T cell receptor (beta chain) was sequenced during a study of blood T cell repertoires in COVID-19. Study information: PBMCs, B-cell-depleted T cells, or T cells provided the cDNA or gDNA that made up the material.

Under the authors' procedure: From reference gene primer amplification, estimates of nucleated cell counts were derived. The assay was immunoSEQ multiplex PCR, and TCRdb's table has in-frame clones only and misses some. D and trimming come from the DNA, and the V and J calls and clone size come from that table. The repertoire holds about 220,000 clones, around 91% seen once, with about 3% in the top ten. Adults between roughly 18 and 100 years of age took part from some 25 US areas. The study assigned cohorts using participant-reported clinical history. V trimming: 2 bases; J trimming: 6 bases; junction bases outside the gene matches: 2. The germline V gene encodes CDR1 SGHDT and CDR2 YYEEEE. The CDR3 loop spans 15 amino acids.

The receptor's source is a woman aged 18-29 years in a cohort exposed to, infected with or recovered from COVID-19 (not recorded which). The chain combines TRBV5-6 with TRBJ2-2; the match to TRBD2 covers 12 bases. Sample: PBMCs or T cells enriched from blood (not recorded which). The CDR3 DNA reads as TGTGCCAGCAGCTTCCCTAGCGGGAGGGCCGGGGAGCTGTTTTTT. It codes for CASSFPSGRAGELFF.